This T cell receptor (beta chain) was identified in a study of T cell repertoires in aging, cancer and after chemotherapy. For the study at large: The whole study produced a dataset of several million TCR reads. General study findings and limits: Loss of evenness, beyond lost richness, contributed to age-related TCR diversity decline in cancer patients. Across the chemotherapy interval, each cancer cohort showed higher median generation probability, suggesting thymic rebound. Immunological memory after chemotherapy cannot be judged from the repertoire data.

The trim removed 1 base at V and 10 bases at J, leaving 10 bases unmatched. The CDR3 runs 15 residues. Per germline, CDR1 KGHSH and CDR2 LQKENI. Amplification of TCR beta used genomic DNA extracted from peripheral blood. Rearranged V-D-J TRB sequences were amplified with a mixed TRB-A/B primer pool. Using its own MiXCR run on the multiplex PCR reads, TCRdb lists one record per CDR3 protein. The sample shows approximately 20,000 distinct CDR3 sequences, approximately 40% of them seen only once. Note on this clonotype: The target antigen is unknown.

The specimen sequenced was blood. The sequence derives from a human donor with a solid tumor. V usage is TRBV18 and J usage is TRBJ1-5; 7 nucleotides line up with TRBD1. The CDR3 DNA follows: TGTGCCAGCTCACCACGGGAAGGTCAGGGGGAACCCCAGCATTTT. Translated, it gives CASSPREGQGEPQHF.